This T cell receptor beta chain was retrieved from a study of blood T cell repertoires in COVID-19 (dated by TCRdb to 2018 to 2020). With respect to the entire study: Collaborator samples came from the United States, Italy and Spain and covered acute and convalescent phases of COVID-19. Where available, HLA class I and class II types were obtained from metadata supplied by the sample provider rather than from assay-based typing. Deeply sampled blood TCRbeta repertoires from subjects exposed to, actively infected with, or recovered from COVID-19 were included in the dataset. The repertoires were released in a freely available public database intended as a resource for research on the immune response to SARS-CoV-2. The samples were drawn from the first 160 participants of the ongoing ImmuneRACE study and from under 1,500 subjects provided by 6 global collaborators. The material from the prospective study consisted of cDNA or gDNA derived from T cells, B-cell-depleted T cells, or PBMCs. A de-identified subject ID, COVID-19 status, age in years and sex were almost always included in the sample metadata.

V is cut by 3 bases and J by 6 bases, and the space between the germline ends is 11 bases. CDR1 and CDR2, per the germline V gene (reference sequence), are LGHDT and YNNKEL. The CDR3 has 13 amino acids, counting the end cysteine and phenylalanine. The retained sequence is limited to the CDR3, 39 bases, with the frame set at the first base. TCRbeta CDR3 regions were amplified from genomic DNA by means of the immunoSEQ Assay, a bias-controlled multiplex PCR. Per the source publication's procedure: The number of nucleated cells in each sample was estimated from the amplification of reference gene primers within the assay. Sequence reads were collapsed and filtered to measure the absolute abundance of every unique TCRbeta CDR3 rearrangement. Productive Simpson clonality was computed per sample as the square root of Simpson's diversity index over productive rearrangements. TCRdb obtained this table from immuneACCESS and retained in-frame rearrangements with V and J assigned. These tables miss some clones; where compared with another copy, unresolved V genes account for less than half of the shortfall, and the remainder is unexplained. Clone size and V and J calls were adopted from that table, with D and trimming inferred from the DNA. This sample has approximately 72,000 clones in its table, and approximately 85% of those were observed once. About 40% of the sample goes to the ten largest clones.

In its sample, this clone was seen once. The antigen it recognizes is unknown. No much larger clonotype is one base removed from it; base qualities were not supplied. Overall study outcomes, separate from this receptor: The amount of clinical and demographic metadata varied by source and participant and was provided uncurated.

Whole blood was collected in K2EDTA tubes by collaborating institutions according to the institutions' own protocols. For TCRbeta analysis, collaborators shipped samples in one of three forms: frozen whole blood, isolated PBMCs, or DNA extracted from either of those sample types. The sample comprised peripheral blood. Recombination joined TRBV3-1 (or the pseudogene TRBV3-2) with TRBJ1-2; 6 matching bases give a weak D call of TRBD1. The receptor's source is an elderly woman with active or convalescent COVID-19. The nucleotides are TGTGCCAGCAGCCACAGGGGCGGTGATGGCTACACCTTC. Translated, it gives CASSHRGGDGYTF.